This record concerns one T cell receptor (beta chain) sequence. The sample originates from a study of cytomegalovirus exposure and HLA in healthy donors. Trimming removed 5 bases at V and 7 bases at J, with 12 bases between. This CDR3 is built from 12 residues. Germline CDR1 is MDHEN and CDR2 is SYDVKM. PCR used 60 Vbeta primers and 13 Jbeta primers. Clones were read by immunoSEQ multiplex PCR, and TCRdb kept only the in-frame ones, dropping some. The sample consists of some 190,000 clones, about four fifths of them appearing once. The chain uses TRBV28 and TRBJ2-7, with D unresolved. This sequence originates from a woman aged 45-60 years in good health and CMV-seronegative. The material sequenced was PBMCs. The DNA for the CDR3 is TGTGCCAGCAGTCCCCTGGCTTGGGAGCAGTACTTC. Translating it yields CASSPLAWEQYF.